Below are 18 T cell receptor beta chains sequenced from a single sample in a study of Graves' ophthalmopathy and Graves' hyperthyroidism. From RNA, the CDR3 regions of TCR beta chains were amplified and sequenced. HTBI-primed RT-PCR formed the first round, and a multiplex PCR formed the second. MiXCR, run by TCRdb on the multiplex PCR reads, gives a single entry per CDR3 protein. The sample lists roughly 610,000 distinct CDR3 sequences, 22% occurring once. Sequencing used peripheral blood. Receptors were obtained from a woman under 30 with stable Graves' hyperthyroidism. Some clones in this sample may be carry-over from other donors' samples.

This clonotype was counted only a few times. The chain links TRBV10-3 to TRBJ2-3; the D gene is possibly TRBD1 (5 bases). Trimming took 6 bases from V and 0 from J, leaving 16 bases between them. The CDR3 consists of 16 residues. Germline CDR1 ENHRY, CDR2 SYGVKD. CDR3 nucleotide sequence: TGTGCCATCAGCTCAAGGGGTTTGACTAGCACAGATACGCAGTATTTT. Its translation is CAISSRGLTSTDTQYF.

The chain links TRBV7-2 to TRBJ1-1; D unclear. Trimming took 0 bases from V and 2 from J, leaving 10 bases between them. From germline, CDR1 is SGHTA and CDR2 FQGNSA. This CDR3 spans 15 amino acids. The CDR3: CASSLALPENTEAFF. Written as DNA, the CDR3 is TGTGCCAGCAGCTTAGCGCTTCCGGAAAACACTGAAGCTTTCTTT.

Concerning this clonotype: Because it lacks the conserved phenylalanine or tryptophan at the end, this CDR3 is likely a read error. The chain is built from TRBV20-1 and TRBJ2-7; TRBD2 matches 9 bases. The CDR3 contains 14 residues. Looked up from germline, CDR1 is DFQATT and CDR2 is SNEGSKA (reference sequence). V gave up 3 bases and J gave up 3 bases; unmatched junction bases: 6. The CDR3 nucleotides are TGCAGTGCTAGTGGGCTAGCGGGGATCTACGAGCAGTACTTA. This codes for CSASGLAGIYEQYL.

This clonotype was detected ten times or more. This chain uses TRBV6-5 with TRBJ1-2; D possibly corresponds to TRBD1 (6 bases). The CDR3 is 14 residues long. CDR1 and CDR2 (germline): MNHEY, SVGAGI. The V and J ends lost 7 bases and 4 bases respectively, with 16 bases between them. The CDR3, as DNA: TGTGCCAGCATTCTCATAGAAGGGGGCTATGGCTACACCTTC. Translating gives CASILIEGGYGYTF.

This clonotype was observed at least ten times. Here the CDR3 reads CASSYSWSGNQPQHF. The CDR3 DNA reads TGTGCCAGCAGTTACTCTTGGTCAGGTAATCAGCCCCAGCATTTT. V is TRBV6-5 and J is TRBJ1-5; D unresolved. Trimming cost V 0 bases and J 4 bases, with 10 bases left between them. CDR3 length: 15 amino acids. Germline lookup yields CDR1 MNHEY and CDR2 SVGAGI.

The rearrangement joins TRBV6-1 to TRBJ2-7; D might be TRBD1 (6 bases). V dropped 7 bases and J dropped 7 bases, with 14 bases sitting between them. The length of the CDR3 is 12 residues. Looked up from germline, CDR1 is MNHNS and CDR2 is SASEGT. CDR3 nucleotide sequence: TGTGCCAGCAAGGGGGTTTGGGGAGAGCAGTACTTC. Translation: CASKGVWGEQYF.

This clonotype appeared many times. The junction shows a germline mismatch at one end, possibly a read error. The chain carries TRBV20-1 and TRBJ1-2; a possible D gene is TRBD1 (5 bases). This CDR3 region has 12 residues. Per germline, CDR1 DFQATT and CDR2 SNEGSKA (reference sequence). Written as DNA, the CDR3 is TGCAGTGCCAGAGGCAGGGAAAATGGCTACACCTTC. Amino acids: CSARGRENGYTF.

This clonotype was seen ten or more times. The chain links TRBV20-1 to TRBJ1-2, with TRBD1 as a possible D gene (5 bases). Per the germline V gene, CDR1 is DFQATT and CDR2 is SNEGSKA (reference sequence). Trimming removed 6 bases from V and 8 bases from J, with 13 bases in between. This CDR3 is built from 11 residues. This CDR3 is CSARVNWGYTF. CDR3 DNA sequence: TGCAGTGCCAGGGTGAACTGGGGCTACACCTTC.

The table lists this clonotype with many counts. The chain has TRBV2 and TRBJ2-4; D remains ambiguous. The CDR3 sequence is 14 residues long. Trimming pared 4 bases from V and 1 base from J, leaving 8 bases between. Germline values: CDR1 SNHLY, CDR2 FYNNEI. CDR3 bases: TGTGCCAGCAGTGGTACATTCGCCAAAAACATTCAGTACTTC. This sequence encodes CASSGTFAKNIQYF.

The sample holds many counts of this clonotype. The chain employs TRBV6-1 and TRBJ2-5, with TRBD1 matching over 8 bases. The CDR3 consists of 15 residues. With 4 bases clipped from V and 1 base from J, the junction kept 5 bases outside the gene matches. Per germline, CDR1 MNHNS and CDR2 SASEGT. CDR3 sequence (DNA): TGTGCCAGCAGTGCCAACACAGGGGGCCAAGAGACCCAGTACTTC. Translated: CASSANTGGQETQYF.

In this sample, this clonotype turned up a few times. V and J are TRBV6-7 and TRBJ1-3, with D unclear. TRBV6-7 is classed as an ORF, of uncertain function. Trimming removed 5 bases from V and 0 bases from J, with 14 bases in between. The CDR3 length is 16 residues. For the CDR3, the DNA is TGTGCCAGCAGTCCGAAACCTGGATCCTCTGGAAACACCATATATTTT. Protein: CASSPKPGSSGNTIYF.

This clonotype came up once. The rearrangement joins TRBV6-2 or TRBV6-3 to TRBJ1-5; D is possibly TRBD1 (6 bases). Per germline, CDR1 MNHEY and CDR2 SVGEGT. The CDR3 loop spans 15 amino acids. V was clipped by 6 bases and J by 3 bases, with 15 bases between them. CDR3 sequence (DNA): TGTGCCAGCAGCCGCTTCCGGGACAACAATCAGCCCCAGCATTTT. Translation gives CASSRFRDNNQPQHF.

This clonotype has more than one count but fewer than ten. The rearrangement links TRBV30 to TRBJ2-7; possible D gene TRBD2, 5 bases. CDR1 is GTSNPN, CDR2 SVGIG, per germline (reference sequence). Trimming pared 2 bases from V and 13 bases from J, leaving 15 bases between. CDR3 length: 11 amino acids. The CDR3 bases are TGTGCCTGGAGTAATGGCGGGTCCAGATACTTC. This translates into CAWSNGGSRYF.

This clonotype was detected many times. The chain carries TRBV5-1 and TRBJ1-2; D might be TRBD1 (5 bases). With 4 bases removed from V and 0 bases from J, the gap between germline ends came to 13 bases. The germline V gene encodes CDR1 SGHRS and CDR2 YFSETQ. There are 15 residues in the CDR3. The CDR3 protein is CASSPGPTANYGYTF. The CDR3 region has the DNA TGCGCCAGCAGCCCCGGGCCGACAGCTAACTATGGCTACACCTTC.

This chain uses TRBV3-1 with TRBJ1-1; maybe TRBD1 (6 bases). V was trimmed by 0 bases and J by 1 base, leaving 9 bases between them. Germline V gene sequence: CDR1 LGHDT, CDR2 YNNKEL (reference sequence). The CDR3 consists of 15 residues. The CDR3 DNA sequence: TGTGCCAGCAGCCAAGATGTCAGGGGGAACACTGAAGCTTTCTTT. It translates to CASSQDVRGNTEAFF.

This clonotype turned up a few times. CDR3: CASSMGTVNSPLHF. CDR3 bases: TGTGCCAGCAGTATGGGGACAGTCAATTCACCCCTCCACTTT. V usage is TRBV28 and J usage is TRBJ1-6; 7 bases line up with TRBD1. Germline trimming cut 5 bases from V and 7 bases from J; bases unmatched to any gene: 5. The CDR3 consists of 14 residues. Germline V lookup: CDR1 MDHEN, CDR2 SYDVKM.

The chain links TRBV6-5 to TRBJ1-2; D gene ambiguous. The CDR3 length is 13 residues. V lost 0 bases to trimming and J lost 8 bases, with 10 bases between them. Germline V gene lookup returns CDR1 MNHEY and CDR2 SVGAGI. CDR3 loop: CASSYSYVWGYTF. The DNA for the CDR3 is TGTGCCAGCAGTTACTCGTACGTTTGGGGCTACACCTTC.

V is TRBV10-1 and J is TRBJ1-6; D not certain. V lost 6 bases and J lost 6, with 9 bases in between. This CDR3 spans 13 amino acids. Per germline, CDR1 WNHNN and CDR2 SYGVQD (reference sequence). CDR3 nucleotides: TGCGCCAGCAGGAGGACGGGTAATTCACCCCTCCACTTT. Translating gives CASRRTGNSPLHF.